What follows are 23 T cell receptor beta chains derived from one specimen sequenced in a study of T cell responses to AZD1222 COVID-19 vaccine. Sequencing was performed with immunoSEQ multiplex PCR; in TCRdb, only in-frame clones are kept and a portion is missing. The sample lists roughly 170,000 clones, around 90% occurring once. The sample in question was peripheral blood, obtained on day 0 of AZD1222 vaccination. Receptors were obtained from an adult in good health.

As DNA, the CDR3 is TGCGCCAGCAGCCAAGACGGGGGCTCTGGAAACACCATATATTTT. This sequence encodes CASSQDGGSGNTIYF. The chain combines TRBV4-1 with TRBJ1-3; weak D call: TRBD1 (5 bases). V gave up 0 bases and J gave up 0 bases, with 6 bases separating them. The germline gives CDR1 MGHRA, CDR2 YSYEKL. There are 15 residues in the CDR3.

This rearrangement joins TRBV11-3 to TRBJ2-7, with D perhaps TRBD2 (5 bases). This CDR3 has 13 residues. V lost 0 bases, J lost 5 bases, and 8 bases lay in between. Germline CDR1 is SGHNT and CDR2 is YENEEA. The CDR3 loop is CASSLDPGNEQYF. DNA of the CDR3: TGTGCCAGCAGCTTAGACCCGGGAAACGAGCAGTACTTC.

The genes are TRBV5-6 and TRBJ2-5; D unclear. Germline V gene data show CDR1 as SGHDT and CDR2 as YYEEEE. Between the trimmed V and J ends, which lost 0 bases and 5 bases, there was a span of 2 bases. This CDR3 contains 11 residues. In DNA, the CDR3 is TGTGCCAGCAGCTTGGATGAGACCCAGTACTTC. It translates to CASSLDETQYF.

The chain recombines TRBV28 with TRBJ2-1; 7 positions agree with TRBD1. The germline CDR1 and CDR2 sequences are MDHEN and SYDVKM. This CDR3 comprises 15 residues. The trim removed 5 bases at V and 6 bases at J, leaving 10 bases unmatched. CDR3 loop: CASSVDRASSNEQFF. Written as DNA, the CDR3 is TGTGCCAGCAGTGTTGACAGGGCCTCAAGCAATGAGCAGTTCTTC.

The rearrangement joins TRBV5-1 to TRBJ2-7; TRBD2 matches at 9 bases. There are 20 residues in the CDR3. Germline V gene data show CDR1 as SGHRS and CDR2 as YFSETQ. J was trimmed by 3 bases and V by 2 bases; bases with no gene match: 21. The CDR3 sequence: CASSFLAGLARTPTNYEQYF. In DNA form, the CDR3 reads TGCGCCAGCAGCTTCCTCGCCGGACTAGCGAGAACCCCTACCAACTACGAGCAGTACTTC.

The V gene is TRBV3-1 (or the pseudogene TRBV3-2), the J gene TRBJ1-2; 7 bases agree with TRBD1. J gave up 5 bases and V 4 bases, and 16 bases lay outside the gene matches. Per germline, CDR1 LGHDT and CDR2 YNNKEL (reference sequence). This CDR3 is built from 17 residues. The CDR3 DNA follows: TGTGCCAGCAGCCGCAGGGCCTCCAGGGGGTATTCGTATGGCTACACCTTC. This translates into CASSRRASRGYSYGYTF.

The chain uses TRBV27 and TRBJ1-1, with a weak D call TRBD1 (6 bases). The CDR3 contains 16 residues. The germline V and J ends were trimmed by 3 bases and 1 base, with 15 bases remaining between them. The germline V gene encodes CDR1 MNHEY and CDR2 SMNVEV (reference sequence). The CDR3 loop is CASSLIPGQPNTEAFF. DNA of the CDR3: TGTGCCAGCAGTTTGATCCCCGGACAGCCGAACACTGAAGCTTTCTTT.

The chain combines TRBV28 with TRBJ1-1, with D possibly matching TRBD1 (5 bases). The V end was cut by 6 bases, the J end by 4 bases, with 18 bases between. This CDR3 spans 15 amino acids. CDR1 and CDR2 (germline): MDHEN, SYDVKM. The CDR3 sequence is CASRSLRQSRTEAFF. Here the CDR3 DNA reads TGTGCCAGCAGATCACTCCGACAGTCTCGCACTGAAGCTTTCTTT.

CDR3 sequence: CASSIGTGSTGANVLTF. DNA of the CDR3: TGTGCCAGTAGTATAGGTACAGGGTCTACTGGGGCCAACGTCCTGACTTTC. The V and J genes are TRBV19 and TRBJ2-6, with a tentative D call TRBD1 (6 bases). Looked up from germline, CDR1 is LNHDA and CDR2 is SQIVND (reference sequence). Trimming took off 1 base at V and 2 bases at J, with 12 bases between the two ends. The CDR3 runs to 17 residues.

The genes are TRBV3-1 (or the pseudogene TRBV3-2) and TRBJ2-7; D not certain. The germline CDR1 and CDR2 sequences are LGHDT and YNNKEL (reference sequence). The V and J ends lost 1 base and 3 bases respectively, with 13 bases between them. The CDR3 covers 15 residues. In DNA form, the CDR3 reads TGTGCCAGCAGCCAAGCCGATCAATTAGGCTACGAGCAGTACTTC. Its translation is CASSQADQLGYEQYF.

The chain is built from TRBV10-2 and TRBJ2-3; D remains unclear. The V gene lost 10 bases and the J gene lost 5 bases, with 25 bases spanning the gap. CDR1 and CDR2 from the germline V gene are WSHSY and SAAADI. CDR3 length equals 16 residues. The CDR3 nucleotides read TGCGCCACCTCATCACGAGAGGCGGTGTTGGGAGATACGCAGTATTTT. Translated, it gives CATSSREAVLGDTQYF.

The J gene is TRBJ1-1, the V gene TRBV6-5; possibly TRBD1 for D (6 bases). Trimming cost V 7 bases and J 1 base, with 13 bases left between them. The CDR3 length is 14 residues. CDR1 is MNHEY and CDR2 is SVGAGI in the germline V gene. The DNA for the CDR3 is TGTGCCAGCATTTTACAGGGAGGGAACACTGAAGCTTTCTTT. This encodes CASILQGGNTEAFF.

The genes are TRBV6-5 and TRBJ1-2; 8 bases are shared with TRBD1. The CDR3 contains 14 residues. Looked up from germline, CDR1 is MNHEY and CDR2 is SVGAGI. V trimming: 5 bases; J trimming: 4 bases; junction bases outside the gene matches: 6. The DNA of the CDR3 is TGTGCCAGCAGTCGCGGACAGGGAGGCTATGGCTACACCTTC. The encoded protein is CASSRGQGGYGYTF.

This rearrangement joins TRBV5-1 to TRBJ2-7; D is undetermined. Trimming pared 1 base from V and 0 bases from J, leaving 8 bases between. Germline V lookup: CDR1 SGHRS, CDR2 YFSETQ. This CDR3 region has 14 residues. This CDR3 is CASSLYMNSYEQYF. The CDR3 nucleotides are TGCGCCAGCAGCTTGTATATGAACTCCTACGAGCAGTACTTC.

This clone appeared a few times. The V and J genes are TRBV29-1 and TRBJ1-2, with a weak D call TRBD1 (6 bases). This CDR3 contains 12 residues. Germline V lookup: CDR1 SQVTM, CDR2 ANQGSEA. Trimming took 4 bases from V and 4 from J, leaving 10 bases between them. The CDR3 region is CSVVQGVYGYTF. The CDR3 DNA is TGCAGCGTTGTACAGGGAGTCTATGGCTACACCTTC.

The chain combines TRBV19 with TRBJ2-1; 8 bases match TRBD2. V lost 3 bases and J lost 2; bases outside the gene matches: 9. The CDR3 is made up of 17 amino acids. The germline V gene has CDR1 LNHDA and CDR2 SQIVND (reference sequence). CDR3 in DNA: TGTGCCAGTAGTATTGGCCTAGCGGGCCCCCCCTACAATGAGCAGTTCTTC. This encodes CASSIGLAGPPYNEQFF.

The CDR3 loop is CATSDSRWGSANYGYTF. The CDR3 DNA reads TGTGCCACCAGTGATTCCCGATGGGGATCGGCAAACTATGGCTACACCTTC. The V gene is TRBV24-1, the J gene TRBJ1-2; no definite D call. The germline V gene has CDR1 KGHDR and CDR2 SFDVKD. Trimming stripped 2 bases from V and 2 bases from J, with 17 bases between. The CDR3 loop spans 17 amino acids.

The chain joins TRBV3-1 (or the pseudogene TRBV3-2) to TRBJ2-7; D may be TRBD1 (6 bases). This CDR3 has 15 amino acids. V lost 2 bases and J 8 bases, leaving 19 bases between the germline ends. Per the germline V gene, CDR1 is LGHDT and CDR2 is YNNKEL (reference sequence). The CDR3 here is CASSQKASGARKQYF. CDR3 nucleotide sequence: TGTGCCAGCAGCCAAAAGGCGTCAGGGGCTAGGAAGCAGTACTTC.

In regard to this clone: Sequence at one end of the junction differs from germline and may be a read error. The rearrangement joins TRBV6-5 to TRBJ1-2; TRBD1 matches 9 bases. This CDR3 has 14 residues. The V gene's germline CDR1 is MNHEY and CDR2 SVGAGI. The DNA of the CDR3 is TGTGCCAGCAGTCCGACTTGGGACAGGGAAAGAGAGGGCTTC. The encoded protein is CASSPTWDREREGF.

This clone was detected once. The genes are TRBV5-1 and TRBJ2-7; D is ambiguous. The CDR3 loop spans 13 amino acids. V shed 0 bases and J shed 2 bases, with 6 bases lying between them. The germline CDR1 and CDR2 sequences are SGHRS and YFSETQ. Here the CDR3 DNA reads TGCGCCAGCAGCTTGGCCCCCGCCTACGAGCAGTACTTC. Protein: CASSLAPAYEQYF.

V gene TRBV7-9 combines with J gene TRBJ1-4; 7 nucleotides align to TRBD1. V dropped 0 bases and J dropped 0; count of bases not matched to a gene: 7. There are 18 residues in the CDR3. CDR1 is SEHNR and CDR2 is FQNEAQ in the germline V gene (reference sequence). DNA for the CDR3: TGTGCCAGCAGCTTAGCCATCACAGGGGCCACAACTAATGAAAAACTGTTTTTT. Protein: CASSLAITGATTNEKLFF.

This clone was found a few times. The V gene is TRBV19, the J gene TRBJ2-1, with D tentatively TRBD1 (5 bases). Germline V CDR1 and CDR2: LNHDA, SQIVND (reference sequence). This CDR3 contains 13 residues. V lost 3 bases to trimming and J lost 9 bases, with 12 bases between them. The CDR3 nucleotides are TGTGCCAGTAGTATCCAGGGCGTGGGTGAGCAGTTCTTC. Residues: CASSIQGVGEQFF.

This chain links TRBV14 with TRBJ2-5; TRBD2 matches 10 bases. The ends lost 0 bases at V and 1 base at J; junction bases unmatched: 11. This CDR3 has 19 residues. Germline CDR1 reads SGHDN; CDR2 reads FVKESK. CDR3 DNA: TGTGCCAGCAGCCAAGAAGCCCCTACGGTAGCGGGGGGCCAAGAGACCCAGTACTTC. Protein product: CASSQEAPTVAGGQETQYF.